Ten or more counts support the clone carrying this T cell receptor (beta chain). The antigen remains undetermined. The data stem from a study of regulatory T cells in long-lasting Graves disease. Background on the study: For under 3 months, newly diagnosed Graves' patients had been taking antithyroid drugs.

Time point indicated: newly diagnosed GD, antithyroid drugs for less than 3 months. PBMCs provided the RNA from which the TCR library was made. Building the TCR beta libraries relied on iRepertoire HTBI primers, and CDR3 regions underwent Arm-PCR. Authors' analysis steps: Taken together, the samples had roughly 63 TRBV and some 15 TRBJ segments identified. TCRdb reprocessed the multiplex PCR reads with MiXCR, giving one entry per CDR3 protein. The V and J calls shown here were made by TCRdb, not taken from the authors' results. The table records roughly 380,000 distinct CDR3 sequences, 15% to 19% of them present only once. Findings and caveats of the study: Reduced TCR diversity was observed in persistent Graves' patients versus newly diagnosed patients. TRBV28, TRBJ1-2 and TRBJ2-5 were favored in persistent disease.

Germline V CDR1 and CDR2: SGHAT, FQNNGV. The CDR3 consists of 15 residues. Trimming stripped 0 bases from V and 8 bases from J, with 11 bases between. Sequences were derived from peripheral blood mononuclear cells (PBMCs), sampled at new diagnosis, from a patient treated with antithyroid drugs. The source of this sequence is a female donor with Graves disease. J is TRBJ1-6 and V is TRBV11-2, with a weak D call TRBD1 (6 bases). CDR3 sequence: CASSLEPGEHSPLHF. The CDR3 DNA is TGTGCCAGCAGCTTAGAACCAGGGGAACATTCACCCCTCCACTTT.